These T cell receptor beta chains were read from a single sample in a study of brain T cells in children with intractable seizures. TCRdb keeps only in-frame clones here, not all; method: immunoSEQ multiplex PCR. In the table there are roughly 110,000 clones, under 95% of which are singletons. This specimen consisted of peripheral blood, obtained at surgery. The source of these receptors is a boy under two years old with hemimegalencephaly and intractable seizures. The CDR3 runs from the conserved cysteine through the conserved F or W. The D gene is left open where the match is weak. Size is omitted from some rows. Given values are once, few, many or a class for expanded clones.

v_gene	j_gene	d_gene	abundance	CDR3aa	CDR3nt
TRBV13	TRBJ2-1	TRBD2	-	CASSLGQGLAGLSSYNEQFF	TGTGCCAGCAGCTTAGGGCAGGGACTAGCGGGTCTGAGCTCCTACAATGAGCAGTTCTTC
TRBV7-8	TRBJ2-7	-	-	CASSSMGYEQYF	TGTGCCAGCAGCTCGATGGGCTACGAGCAGTACTTC
TRBV19	TRBJ1-1	-	once	CASSIKAGEVLEAFF	TGTGCCAGTAGTATAAAGGCGGGAGAGGTCTTGGAAGCTTTCTTT
TRBV27	TRBJ1-1	-	-	CASRKNTEAFF	TGTGCCAGCAGGAAGAACACTGAAGCTTTCTTT
TRBV7-9	TRBJ2-5	-	once	CASSLRYRDGETQYF	TGTGCCAGCAGCTTAAGGTACAGGGATGGAGAGACCCAGTACTTC
TRBV28	TRBJ1-6	-	once	CASSLSGVGGWNSPLHF	TGTGCCAGCAGTTTAAGTGGGGTCGGGGGATGGAATTCACCCCTCCACTTT
TRBV27	TRBJ1-2	-	-	CASSETGGFGGYTF	TGTGCCAGCAGCGAAACGGGGGGTTTCGGTGGCTACACCTTC
TRBV24-1	TRBJ1-2	-	-	CATSDGGRWTF	TGTGCCACCAGTGATGGGGGCAGGTGGACCTTC
TRBV2	TRBJ2-7	-	-	CASSEALGGGVYEQYF	TGTGCCAGCAGTGAAGCGCTGGGCGGCGGTGTTTACGAGCAGTACTTC
TRBV9	TRBJ1-3	-	-	CASSVASSFENTIYF	TGTGCCAGCAGCGTAGCTTCCTCCTTCGAGAACACCATATATTTT
TRBV5-1	TRBJ2-3	TRBD2	-	CASSYGLAGGTDTQYF	TGCGCCAGCAGCTACGGACTAGCGGGGGGCACAGATACGCAGTATTTT
TRBV5-4	TRBJ2-1	-	-	CASSLGLRDNEQFF	TGTGCCAGCAGCTTGGGCCTGAGGGACAATGAGCAGTTCTTC
TRBV14	TRBJ1-2	-	-	CASSQSGQYGYTF	TGTGCCAGCAGCCAAAGTGGACAGTATGGCTACACCTTC
TRBV28	TRBJ1-5	-	-	CASRPIGGRGNQPQHF	TGTGCCAGCAGACCGATTGGGGGTAGGGGCAATCAGCCCCAGCATTTT
TRBV3-1/TRBV3-2	TRBJ2-7	TRBD2	-	CASSPQREGPYEQYF	TGTGCCAGCAGCCCACAGCGGGAGGGACCCTACGAGCAGTACTTC
TRBV6-2/TRBV6-3	TRBJ2-7	-	-	CASSYSRLAAREQYF	TGTGCCAGCAGTTACTCGAGGCTAGCAGCAAGAGAGCAGTACTTC
TRBV13	TRBJ2-3	TRBD1	-	CASSNRDRGTDTQYF	TGTGCCAGCAGCAACCGGGACAGGGGCACAGATACGCAGTATTTT
TRBV5-4	TRBJ1-4	-	-	CASSLWGYQKKLFF	TGTGCCAGCAGCTTGTGGGGCTACCAAAAAAAACTGTTTTTT
TRBV29-1	TRBJ1-2	-	once	CSTRLSYGYTF	TGCAGCACCCGGCTGTCCTATGGCTACACCTTC
TRBV28	TRBJ1-2	-	-	CASSSSPGGETNYGYTF	TGTGCCAGCAGTTCCAGCCCGGGCGGGGAAACTAACTATGGCTACACCTTC
TRBV28	TRBJ2-1	TRBD2	-	CASSLELAGNDEQFF	TGTGCCAGCAGTTTGGAACTAGCGGGAAACGATGAGCAGTTCTTC
TRBV6-5	TRBJ2-7	-	-	CASSYSFPDSYEQYF	TGTGCCAGCAGTTACTCGTTCCCGGACTCCTACGAGCAGTACTTC
TRBV3-1/TRBV3-2	TRBJ2-2	-	-	CASSHRRSGTTNTGELFF	TGTGCCAGCAGCCACCGAAGAAGCGGGACAACGAACACCGGGGAGCTGTTTTTT
TRBV11-3	TRBJ2-1	TRBD1	-	CASSFGQGLYNEQFF	TGTGCCAGCAGCTTTGGACAGGGGTTATACAATGAGCAGTTCTTC
TRBV5-1	TRBJ2-1	TRBD2	-	CASMGLADSYNEQFF	TGCGCCAGCATGGGGCTAGCGGATTCCTACAATGAGCAGTTCTTC
TRBV10-3	TRBJ1-1	-	-	CAISESGAVNTEAFF	TGTGCCATCAGTGAGAGCGGGGCGGTGAACACTGAAGCTTTCTTT
TRBV27	TRBJ2-7	-	-	CASSLTVYEQYF	TGTGCCAGCAGTCTGACAGTCTACGAGCAGTACTTC
TRBV21-1	TRBJ2-7	-	-	CASPPRRTTYEQYF	TGTGCCAGCCCTCCCAGACGGACCACCTACGAGCAGTACTTC
TRBV7-9	TRBJ2-3	TRBD2	-	CASSLGALAAPKNTQYF	TGTGCCAGCAGCTTAGGGGCGCTAGCGGCCCCTAAGAATACGCAGTATTTT
TRBV19	TRBJ1-5	-	few	CASSIGASGLYSNQPQHF	TGTGCCAGTAGTATAGGGGCCTCCGGGCTGTATAGCAATCAGCCCCAGCATTTT
TRBV9	TRBJ1-5	TRBD1	-	CASSPGTDQPQHF	TGTGCCAGCAGCCCCGGGACAGATCAGCCCCAGCATTTT
TRBV5-1	TRBJ2-7	TRBD1	-	CASSLGTGYEQYF	TGCGCCAGCAGCTTGGGGACAGGATACGAGCAGTACTTC
TRBV6-5	TRBJ2-7	TRBD1	-	CASSTDRRPHEQYF	TGTGCCAGCTCGACGGACAGGAGGCCCCACGAGCAGTACTTC
TRBV10-2	TRBJ2-7	-	-	CAISDSATLEYEQYF	TGCGCCATCTCCGATAGCGCGACTCTGGAATACGAGCAGTACTTC
TRBV30	TRBJ2-1	TRBD2	-	CAWMTSGSRLQFF	TGTGCCTGGATGACTAGCGGGAGTCGCCTCCAGTTCTTC
TRBV29-1	TRBJ1-1	TRBD1	once	CSVEGQARTEAFF	TGCAGCGTTGAGGGACAGGCACGTACTGAAGCTTTCTTT
TRBV19	TRBJ2-1	TRBD2	-	CASKAAGGYNEQFF	TGTGCCAGTAAGGCTGCGGGGGGGTACAATGAGCAGTTCTTC
TRBV5-6	TRBJ2-3	-	-	CASSFRGSVGNTQYF	TGTGCCAGCAGCTTCCGAGGGAGTGTGGGGAATACGCAGTATTTT
TRBV21-1	TRBJ1-2	-	-	CASSKVKQGANGYTF	TGTGCCAGCAGCAAAGTAAAACAGGGGGCTAATGGCTACACCTTC
TRBV5-4	TRBJ2-2	-	-	CASSLGYGELFF	TGTGCCAGCAGCTTGGGATATGGGGAGCTGTTTTTT
TRBV7-6	TRBJ2-1	-	-	CASSLVWASGALYNEQFF	TGTGCCAGCAGCTTAGTATGGGCCTCGGGAGCACTCTACAATGAGCAGTTCTTC
TRBV27	TRBJ2-5	TRBD2	-	CASSTWGGRFQETQYF	TGTGCCAGCAGCACGTGGGGGGGACGATTCCAAGAGACCCAGTACTTC
TRBV7-8	TRBJ2-7	-	-	CASSIIRDSAYEQYF	TGTGCCAGCAGCATAATCCGGGACTCTGCCTACGAGCAGTACTTC
TRBV7-9	TRBJ2-2	-	-	CASSLGLLGTGELFF	TGTGCCAGCAGCTTAGGCCTACTGGGGACCGGGGAGCTGTTTTTT
TRBV29-1	TRBJ1-3	-	-	CSVAGVYSGNTIYF	TGCAGCGTTGCAGGGGTCTACTCTGGAAACACCATATATTTT
TRBV6-1	TRBJ1-4	TRBD1	-	CASSERDRILGEKLFF	TGTGCCAGCAGTGAGCGGGACAGAATTTTGGGTGAAAAACTGTTTTTT
TRBV5-5	TRBJ1-1	TRBD1	-	CASSPNRGRRLNTEAFF	TGTGCCAGCAGCCCGAACAGGGGGCGCAGGCTGAACACTGAAGCTTTCTTT
TRBV18	TRBJ1-2	-	-	CASSPGEGYGYTF	TGTGCCAGCTCACCAGGGGAAGGCTATGGCTACACCTTC
TRBV7-2	TRBJ2-3	TRBD2	-	CASSLGEGDTQYF	TGTGCCAGCAGCTTAGGGGAGGGAGATACGCAGTATTTT
TRBV7-9	TRBJ1-2	-	-	CASSSGVSYGYTF	TGTGCCAGCAGCAGTGGGGTATCCTATGGCTACACCTTC